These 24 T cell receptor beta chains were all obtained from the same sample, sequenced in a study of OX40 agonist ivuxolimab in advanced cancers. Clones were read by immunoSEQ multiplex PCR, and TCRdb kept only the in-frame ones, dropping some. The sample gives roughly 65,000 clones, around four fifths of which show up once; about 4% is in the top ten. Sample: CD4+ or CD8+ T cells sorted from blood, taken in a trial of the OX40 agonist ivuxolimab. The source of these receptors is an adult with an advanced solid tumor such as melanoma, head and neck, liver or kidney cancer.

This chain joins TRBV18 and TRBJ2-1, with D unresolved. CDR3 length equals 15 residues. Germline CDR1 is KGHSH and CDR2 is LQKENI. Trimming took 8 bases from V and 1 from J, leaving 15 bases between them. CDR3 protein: CASHYQGSSYNEQFF. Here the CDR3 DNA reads TGTGCCAGCCATTACCAAGGGTCTTCCTACAATGAGCAGTTCTTC. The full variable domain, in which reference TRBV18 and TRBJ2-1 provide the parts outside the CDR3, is NAGVMQNPRHLVRRRGQEARLRCSPMKGHSHVYWYRQLPEEGLKFMVYLQKENIIDESGMPKERFSAEFPKEGPSILRIQQVVRGDSAAYFCASHYQGSSYNEQFFGPGTRLTVL.

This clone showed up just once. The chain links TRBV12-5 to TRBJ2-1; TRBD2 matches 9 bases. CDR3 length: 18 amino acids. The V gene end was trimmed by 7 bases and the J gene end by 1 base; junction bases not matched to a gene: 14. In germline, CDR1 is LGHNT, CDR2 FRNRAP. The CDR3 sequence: CASANRGLAYGSYNEQFF. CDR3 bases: TGTGCTAGTGCAAATCGCGGACTAGCGTATGGTTCCTACAATGAGCAGTTCTTC.

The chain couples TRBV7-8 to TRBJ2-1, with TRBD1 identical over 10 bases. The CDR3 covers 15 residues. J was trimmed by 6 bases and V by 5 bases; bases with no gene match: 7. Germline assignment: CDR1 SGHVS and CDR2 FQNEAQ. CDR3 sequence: CASSPRWDRGNEQFF. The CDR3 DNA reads TGTGCCAGCAGCCCTAGGTGGGACAGGGGCAATGAGCAGTTCTTC.

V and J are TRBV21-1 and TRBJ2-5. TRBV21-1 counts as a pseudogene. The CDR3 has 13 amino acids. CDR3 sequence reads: CARGEIGQETQYF. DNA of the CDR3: TGTGCCAGGGGGGAAATCGGCCAAGAGACCCAGTACTTC.

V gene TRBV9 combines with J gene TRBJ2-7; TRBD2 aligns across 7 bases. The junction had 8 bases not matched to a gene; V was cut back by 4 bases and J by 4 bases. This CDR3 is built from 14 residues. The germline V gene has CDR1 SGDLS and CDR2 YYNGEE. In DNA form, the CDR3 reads TGTGCCAGCAGCACCGGACTAGGGTTTTACGAGCAGTACTTC. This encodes CASSTGLGFYEQYF.

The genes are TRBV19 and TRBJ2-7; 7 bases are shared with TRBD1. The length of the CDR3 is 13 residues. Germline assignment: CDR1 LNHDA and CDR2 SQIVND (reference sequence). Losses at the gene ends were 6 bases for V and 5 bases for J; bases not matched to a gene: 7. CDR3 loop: CASSPTGSNEQYF. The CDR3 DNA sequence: TGTGCCAGTAGCCCGACAGGGTCGAACGAGCAGTACTTC.

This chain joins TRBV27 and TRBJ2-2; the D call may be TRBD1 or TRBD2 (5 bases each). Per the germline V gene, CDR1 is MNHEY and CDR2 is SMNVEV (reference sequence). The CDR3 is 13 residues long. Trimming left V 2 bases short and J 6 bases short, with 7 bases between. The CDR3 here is CASSLPGPGELFF. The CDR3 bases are TGTGCCAGCAGTTTACCGGGGCCCGGGGAGCTGTTTTTT.

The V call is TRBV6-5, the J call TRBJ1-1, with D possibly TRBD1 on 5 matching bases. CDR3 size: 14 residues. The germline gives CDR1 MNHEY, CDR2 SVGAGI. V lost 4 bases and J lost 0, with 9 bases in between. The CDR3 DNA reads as TGTGCCAGCAGTTTTTCCAGGGTGAACACTGAAGCTTTCTTT. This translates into CASSFSRVNTEAFF.

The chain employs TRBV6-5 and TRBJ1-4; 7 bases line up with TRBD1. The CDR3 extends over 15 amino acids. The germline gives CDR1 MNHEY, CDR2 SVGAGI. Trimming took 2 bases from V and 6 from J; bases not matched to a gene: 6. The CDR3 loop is CASSYAQGGDEKLFF. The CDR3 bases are TGTGCCAGCAGTTACGCCCAGGGGGGGGATGAAAAACTGTTTTTT.

CDR3 in amino acids: CASNPQGQGPDTQYF. CDR3 nucleotide sequence: TGTGCCAGTAATCCTCAAGGACAGGGGCCAGATACGCAGTATTTT. This chain links TRBV19 with TRBJ2-3, with 9 bases identical to TRBD1. V shed 7 bases, J shed 4 bases, and the junction held 9 bases outside the gene matches. The V gene's germline CDR1 is LNHDA and CDR2 SQIVND (reference sequence). The CDR3 is 15 amino acids. Based on the CDR3 plus reference TRBV19 and TRBJ2-3, the full variable domain is DGGITQSPKYLFRKEGQNVTLSCEQNLNHDAMYWYRQDPGQGLRLIYYSQIVNDFQKGDIAEGYSVSREKKESFPLTVTSAQKNPTAFYLCASNPQGQGPDTQYFGPGTRLTVL.

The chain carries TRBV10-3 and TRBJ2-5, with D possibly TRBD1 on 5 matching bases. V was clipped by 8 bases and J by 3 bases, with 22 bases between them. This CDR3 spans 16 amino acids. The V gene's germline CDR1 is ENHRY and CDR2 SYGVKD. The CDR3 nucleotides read TGTGCCATCGCCCGGAGTCACCTGACAGTAGAAGAGACCCAGTACTTC. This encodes CAIARSHLTVEETQYF.

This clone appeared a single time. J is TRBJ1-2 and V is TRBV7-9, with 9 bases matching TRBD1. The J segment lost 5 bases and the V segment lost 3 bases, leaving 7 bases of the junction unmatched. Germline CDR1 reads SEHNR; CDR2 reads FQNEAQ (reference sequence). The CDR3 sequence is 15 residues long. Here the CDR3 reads CASSFLGQGSYGYTF. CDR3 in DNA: TGTGCCAGCAGCTTCCTCGGACAGGGGTCATATGGCTACACCTTC.

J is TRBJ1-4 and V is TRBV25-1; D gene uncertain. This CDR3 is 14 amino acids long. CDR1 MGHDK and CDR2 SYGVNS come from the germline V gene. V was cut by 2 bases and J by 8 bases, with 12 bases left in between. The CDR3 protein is CASSESVMGEKLFF. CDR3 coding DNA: TGTGCCAGCAGTGAAAGCGTAATGGGAGAAAAACTGTTTTTT.

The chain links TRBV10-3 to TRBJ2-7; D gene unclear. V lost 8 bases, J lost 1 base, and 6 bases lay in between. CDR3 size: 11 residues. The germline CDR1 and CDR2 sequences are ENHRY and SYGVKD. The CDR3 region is CAIAGSYEQYF. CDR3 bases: TGTGCCATCGCTGGGTCCTACGAGCAGTACTTC.

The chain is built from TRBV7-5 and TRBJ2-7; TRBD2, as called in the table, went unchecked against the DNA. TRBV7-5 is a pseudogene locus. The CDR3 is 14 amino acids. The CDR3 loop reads CARSLGGSSNEQYF. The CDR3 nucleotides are TGTGCCAGAAGCTTAGGCGGGAGTTCCAACGAGCAGTACTTC.

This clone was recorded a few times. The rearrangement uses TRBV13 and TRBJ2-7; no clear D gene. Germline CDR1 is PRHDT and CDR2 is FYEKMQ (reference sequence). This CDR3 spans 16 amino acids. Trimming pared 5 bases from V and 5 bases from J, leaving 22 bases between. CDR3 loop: CASSPGSRGRSDEQYF. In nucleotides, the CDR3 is TGTGCCAGCAGCCCCGGTAGTAGAGGTAGATCTGACGAGCAGTACTTC. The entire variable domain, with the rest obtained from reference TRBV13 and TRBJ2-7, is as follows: AAGVIQSPRHLIKEKRETATLKCYPIPRHDTVYWYQQGPGQDPQFLISFYEKMQSDKGSIPDRFSAQQFSDYHSELNMSSLELGDSALYFCASSPGSRGRSDEQYFGPGTRLTVT.

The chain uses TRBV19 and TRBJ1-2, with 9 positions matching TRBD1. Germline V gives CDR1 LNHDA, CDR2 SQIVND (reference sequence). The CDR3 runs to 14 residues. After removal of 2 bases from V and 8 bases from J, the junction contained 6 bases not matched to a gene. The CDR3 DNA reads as TGTGCCAGTAGTATACCGGACAGGGGTTTCGGCTACACCTTC. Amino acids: CASSIPDRGFGYTF.

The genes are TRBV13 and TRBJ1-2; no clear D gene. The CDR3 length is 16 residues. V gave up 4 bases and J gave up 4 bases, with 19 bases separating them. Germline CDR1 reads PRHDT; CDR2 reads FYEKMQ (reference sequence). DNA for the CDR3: TGTGCCAGCAGCTCCACCTCCTCAATGGGGTTCTATGGCTACACCTTC. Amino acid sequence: CASSSTSSMGFYGYTF.

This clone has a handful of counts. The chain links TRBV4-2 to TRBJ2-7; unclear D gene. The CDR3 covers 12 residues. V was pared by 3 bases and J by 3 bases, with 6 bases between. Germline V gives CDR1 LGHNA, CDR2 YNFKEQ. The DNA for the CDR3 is TGTGCCAGCAGCCATGGGAACTACGAGCAGTACTTC. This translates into CASSHGNYEQYF.

The CDR3 coding sequence is TGTGCCAGCAGTAGACATCGGGTATCCCGAAACATTCAGTACTTC. This translates into CASSRHRVSRNIQYF. The chain has TRBV2 and TRBJ2-4; no clear D gene. This CDR3 is built from 15 residues. Trimming stripped 5 bases from V and 6 bases from J, with 17 bases between. Germline V gives CDR1 SNHLY, CDR2 FYNNEI. The full variable domain, its missing parts supplied by reference TRBV2 and TRBJ2-4, is EPEVTQTPSHQVTQMGQEVILRCVPISNHLYFYWYRQILGQKVEFLVSFYNNEISEKSEIFDDQFSVERPDGSNFTLKIRSTKLEDSAMYFCASSRHRVSRNIQYFGAGTRLSVL.

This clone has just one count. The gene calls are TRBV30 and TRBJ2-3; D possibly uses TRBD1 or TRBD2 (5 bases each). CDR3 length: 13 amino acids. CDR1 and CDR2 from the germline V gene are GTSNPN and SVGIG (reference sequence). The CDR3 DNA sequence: TGTGCATATGGATATGGGGGAACAGATACGCAGTATTTT. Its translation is CAYGYGGTDTQYF.

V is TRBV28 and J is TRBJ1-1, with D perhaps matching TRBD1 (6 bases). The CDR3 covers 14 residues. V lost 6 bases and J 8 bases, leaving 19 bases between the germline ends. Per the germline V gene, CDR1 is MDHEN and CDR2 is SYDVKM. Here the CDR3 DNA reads TGTGCCAGCAGACCCCCGGACAGACTCCCCGAAGCTTTCTTT. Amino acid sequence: CASRPPDRLPEAFF.

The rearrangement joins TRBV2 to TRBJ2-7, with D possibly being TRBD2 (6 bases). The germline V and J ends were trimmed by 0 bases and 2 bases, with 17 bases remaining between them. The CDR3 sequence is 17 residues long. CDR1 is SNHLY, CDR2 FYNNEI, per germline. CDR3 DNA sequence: TGTGCCAGCAGTGAAGCCCCCGGAGGGATCGGGCCCTACGAGCAGTACTTC. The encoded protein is CASSEAPGGIGPYEQYF.

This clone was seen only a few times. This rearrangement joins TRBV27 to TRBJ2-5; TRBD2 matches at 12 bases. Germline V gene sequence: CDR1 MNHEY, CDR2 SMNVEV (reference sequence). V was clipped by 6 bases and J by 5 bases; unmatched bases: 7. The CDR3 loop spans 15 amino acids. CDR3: CASRGLAGGGETQYF. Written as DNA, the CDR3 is TGTGCCAGCAGGGGCCTAGCGGGAGGGGGGGAGACCCAGTACTTC.